This T cell receptor beta chain was documented in a study of OX40 agonist ivuxolimab in advanced cancers. Overall study: Treatment received earlier with anti-PD-1, anti-PD-L1 or anti-CTLA-4 agents was allowed, and approximately 40% had some.

Assay used: immunoSEQ multiplex PCR; TCRdb lists only in-frame clones, some missing. The data hold approximately 77,000 clones, with about 90% observed a single time. This TCR derives from an adult with an advanced solid tumor such as melanoma, head and neck, liver or kidney cancer. The input for sequencing was CD4+ or CD8+ T cells sorted from blood, taken in a trial of the OX40 agonist ivuxolimab.

CDR3 in DNA: TGTGCCAGCAGCGTAGCGCGGGTAGCGGGGGTCTACGAGCAGTACTTC. This sequence encodes CASSVARVAGVYEQYF. The rearrangement links TRBV9 to TRBJ2-7, with TRBD2 identical over 9 bases. Trimming at V came to 0 bases and at J to 3 bases, leaving 7 bases not matched to a gene. Germline V CDR1 and CDR2: SGDLS, YYNGEE. The CDR3 is 16 residues long.